This entry concerns a single TCR beta chain. As yet, its antigen is unknown. This entry belongs to a study of shared clonotypes between healthy human individuals. In replicate PCRs of sorted subsets, approximately 200 ng DNA, about 30,000 T cell genomes, was used. TCRdb's table, derived via immunoSEQ multiplex PCR, lists solely in-frame clones and lacks some. The sample lists about 230,000 clones, 65% occurring once. This CDR3 comprises 14 residues. The germline gives CDR1 MDHEN, CDR2 SYDVKM. Trimming took off 2 bases at V and 5 bases at J, with 11 bases between the two ends. Findings of the study overall: In contrast to clonotypes shared by all four donors, non-shared clonotypes had lower generation probabilities.

This sequence joins TRBV28 and TRBJ2-3; D is perhaps TRBD2 (5 bases). The source is a man aged 25 to 40 in good health. The sequenced sample consisted of memory CD4+ T cells sorted from blood. Subset specified: CD45RA-negative fraction. CDR3 bases: TGTGCCAGCAGTTTAGGCCTAGCTGGAGATACGCAGTATTTT. Residues: CASSLGLAGDTQYF.